Each of the 5 T cell receptor beta chains below was sequenced from the same sample in a study of cytomegalovirus exposure and HLA in healthy donors (dated by TCRdb to 2015 to 2018). Library creation used the immunoSEQ multiplex PCR assay. For the multiplex PCR, a mixture combining 60 forward primers for TCR Vbeta segments and 13 reverse primers for TCR Jbeta segments was used. Here the immuneACCESS table is served through TCRdb, limited to in-frame sequences with V and J called. Missing clones are a known gap in these copies; in checked studies unresolved V genes cover under half, and the rest lacks a known reason. A total of 170,000 or so clones appear in this sample, 79% of them only once. The top ten clonotypes cover 0.69% of the sample. Source material: PBMCs. The origin of the receptors is a woman aged 40 to 50 in good health and CMV-seronegative.

The rearrangement links TRBV6-5 to TRBJ1-2; TRBD1 is a possible D gene (5 bases). The CDR3 runs 14 residues. Germline-derived CDR1 and CDR2 are MNHEY and SVGAGI. Trimming cost V 6 bases and J 8 bases, with 19 bases left between them. The CDR3 region has the DNA TGTGCCAGCAGCCGCGGGACCGATAGGCAAGGCTACACCTTC. This encodes CASSRGTDRQGYTF.

This clone has a handful of counts. V and J are TRBV6-6 and TRBJ2-1, with TRBD2 matching 10 bases. CDR3 size: 16 residues. Germline assignment: CDR1 MNHNY and CDR2 SVGAGI (reference sequence). V lost 4 bases and J lost 3; bases outside the gene matches: 6. The CDR3 here is CASSSASGRDYNEQFF. CDR3 DNA: TGTGCCAGCAGTTCGGCTAGCGGGAGAGACTACAATGAGCAGTTCTTC.

J is TRBJ2-1 and V is TRBV9, with a weak D call TRBD2 (6 bases). Germline-derived CDR1 and CDR2 are SGDLS and YYNGEE. V lost 5 bases and J 7 bases, leaving 13 bases between the germline ends. This CDR3 has 13 residues. The DNA of the CDR3 is TGTGCCAGCAGTTCGGAGGAGGGAAATGAGCAGTTCTTC. Translating gives CASSSEEGNEQFF.

The chain employs TRBV9 and TRBJ2-3; no definite D call. The germline V and J ends were trimmed by 3 bases and 0 bases, with 14 bases remaining between them. The CDR3 consists of 16 residues. CDR1 SGDLS and CDR2 YYNGEE come from the germline V gene. The chain's CDR3 is CASSASERSSTDTQYF. The CDR3 DNA reads as TGTGCCAGCAGCGCGTCAGAACGATCTAGCACAGATACGCAGTATTTT.

This clone came up a few times. The chain is built from TRBV4-3 and TRBJ2-1, with D perhaps matching TRBD1 (5 bases). Germline V gene data show CDR1 as LGHNA and CDR2 as YSLEER. Trimming took 3 bases from V and 7 from J, leaving 16 bases between them. The CDR3 extends over 15 amino acids. Here the CDR3 DNA reads TGCGCCAGCAGCCAGGTGCTGGACAAGCGAAATGAGCAGTTCTTC. Amino acids: CASSQVLDKRNEQFF.